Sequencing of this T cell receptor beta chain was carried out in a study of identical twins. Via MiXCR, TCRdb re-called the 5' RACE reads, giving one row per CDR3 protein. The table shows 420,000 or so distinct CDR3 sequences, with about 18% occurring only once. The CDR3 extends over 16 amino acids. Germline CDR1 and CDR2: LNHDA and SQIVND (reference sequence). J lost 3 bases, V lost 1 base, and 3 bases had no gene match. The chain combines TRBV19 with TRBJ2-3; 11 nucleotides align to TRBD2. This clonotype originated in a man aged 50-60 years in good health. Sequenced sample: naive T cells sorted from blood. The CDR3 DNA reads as TGTGCCAGTAGTATAGTAGCGGGGGGGCTGACAGATACGCAGTATTTT. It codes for CASSIVAGGLTDTQYF. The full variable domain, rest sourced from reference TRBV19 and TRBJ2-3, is DGGITQSPKYLFRKEGQNVTLSCEQNLNHDAMYWYRQDPGQGLRLIYYSQIVNDFQKGDIAEGYSVSREKKESFPLTVTSAQKNPTAFYLCASSIVAGGLTDTQYFGPGTRLTVL.